The 31 T cell receptor beta chains listed next were all sequenced from one sample in a study of T cells in Graves' hyperthyroidism and ophthalmopathy. Amplification targeted TCR beta CDR3 regions from RNA transcripts. HTBI primers were the set used in a first-round RT-PCR of the TCR CDR3. TCRdb reprocessed the multiplex PCR reads with MiXCR, giving one entry per CDR3 protein. The sample contains over 500,000 distinct CDR3 sequences, 15% to 20% of which appear only once. The specimen sequenced was blood. All receptors derive from a woman in her 30s with Graves' ophthalmopathy.

The V call is TRBV4-3, the J call TRBJ1-6; TRBD1 might be the D (5 bases). CDR1 LGHNA and CDR2 YSLEER come from the germline V gene. The CDR3 has 15 amino acids. V lost 1 base to trimming and J lost 10 bases, with 14 bases between them. As DNA, the CDR3 is TGCGCCAGCAGCCAAGGGGGCGGCTTGGGCTCACCCCTCCACTTT. Protein product: CASSQGGGLGSPLHF.

The genes are TRBV6-2 or TRBV6-3 and TRBJ1-1; tentatively, D is TRBD1 (6 bases). CDR1 and CDR2 (germline): MNHEY, SVGEGT. The CDR3 is made up of 14 amino acids. V gave up 6 bases and J gave up 3 bases, with 14 bases separating them. CDR3 region: CASRGTGSYTEAFF. DNA for the CDR3: TGTGCCAGCAGGGGAACAGGGTCTTACACTGAAGCTTTCTTT.

There are many counts of this clonotype. V is TRBV12-3 or TRBV12-4 and J is TRBJ2-6; 7 nucleotides line up with TRBD1. CDR3 length: 20 residues. Trimming at V came to 3 bases and at J to 0 bases, leaving 14 bases not matched to a gene. The CDR3 DNA follows: TGTGCCAGCAGTTTGAGCTTAGGAAACAGGGGAAACTCTGGGGCCAACGTCCTGACTTTC. Its translation is CASSLSLGNRGNSGANVLTF.

This chain connects TRBV9 to TRBJ2-5; 9 bases map to TRBD2. This CDR3 comprises 17 residues. Trimming took 4 bases from V and 2 from J; bases not matched to a gene: 12. Germline CDR1 reads SGDLS; CDR2 reads YYNGEE. The CDR3 loop is CASSPHGGRALQETQYF. Written as DNA, the CDR3 is TGTGCCAGCAGCCCGCATGGCGGGAGGGCCCTACAAGAGACCCAGTACTTC. Combining the CDR3 with reference TRBV9 and TRBJ2-5 gives the whole variable domain DSGVTQTPKHLITATGQRVTLRCSPRSGDLSVYWYQQSLDQGLQFLIQYYNGEERAKGNILERFSAQQFPDLHSELNLSSLELGDSALYFCASSPHGGRALQETQYFGPGTRLLVL.

The genes are TRBV28 and TRBJ1-4; no clear D gene. Trimming removed 3 bases from V and 4 bases from J, with 9 bases in between. Germline V lookup: CDR1 MDHEN, CDR2 SYDVKM. The CDR3 totals 14 residues. The CDR3 is CASSLSGLNEKLFF. The CDR3, as DNA: TGTGCCAGCAGTTTGTCAGGCCTTAATGAAAAACTGTTTTTT.

This clonotype was detected many times. The rearrangement links TRBV12-3 or TRBV12-4 to TRBJ2-3; possibly TRBD1 or TRBD2 for D (5 bases each). This CDR3 has 13 residues. Trimming left V 5 bases short and J 4 bases short, with 10 bases between. CDR3 sequence (DNA): TGTGCCAGCAGTCTGGGGACCCCAGATACGCAGTATTTT. This gives the protein CASSLGTPDTQYF.

Many counts were recorded for this clonotype. The chain recombines TRBV28 with TRBJ1-2; weak D call: TRBD1 (5 bases). The V gene's germline CDR1 is MDHEN and CDR2 SYDVKM. The germline V and J ends were trimmed by 9 bases and 8 bases, with 16 bases remaining between them. This CDR3 has 12 amino acids. The chain's CDR3 is CASSPGPPGYTF. The CDR3 DNA reads as TGTGCCAGTTCTCCGGGACCCCCAGGCTACACCTTC.

The V gene is TRBV6-4, the J gene TRBJ1-1; 7 nucleotides agree with TRBD1. The trim removed 8 bases at V and 1 base at J, leaving 28 bases unmatched. Germline V gene lookup returns CDR1 MRHNA and CDR2 SNTAGT. The CDR3 loop spans 21 amino acids. CDR3 sequence reads: CASGMSLTGYFLVSPNTEAFF. The DNA for the CDR3 is TGTGCCAGCGGGATGTCCCTGACAGGGTATTTTTTGGTGTCCCCGAACACTGAAGCTTTCTTT.

This clonotype has at least ten counts. The CDR3 DNA is TGTGCCAGCAGCTCGGGGACAGGAGACAATGAGCAGTTCTTC. Its protein product is CASSSGTGDNEQFF. This chain uses TRBV11-1 with TRBJ2-1, with 8 bases aligning to TRBD1. The CDR3 runs to 14 residues. V lost 4 bases to trimming and J lost 5 bases; unmatched junction nucleotides: 4. Looked up from germline, CDR1 is SGHAT and CDR2 is FQDESV (reference sequence). The full variable domain, with the rest looked up from reference TRBV11-1 and TRBJ2-1, is EAEVAQSPRYKITEKSQAVAFWCDPISGHATLYWYRQILGQGPELLVQFQDESVVDDSQLPKDRFSAERLKGVDSTLKIQPAELGDSAMYLCASSSGTGDNEQFFGPGTRLTVL.

At least ten counts were recorded for this clonotype. The V and J genes are TRBV20-1 and TRBJ2-1, with 10 bases identical to TRBD2. The V and J ends lost 5 bases and 8 bases, in that order; junction bases with no gene match: 6. This CDR3 has 13 amino acids. Germline V gene sequence: CDR1 DFQATT, CDR2 SNEGSKA (reference sequence). CDR3 sequence: CSAGGLAFYEQFF. The CDR3 coding sequence is TGCAGTGCTGGGGGACTAGCGTTTTATGAGCAGTTCTTC.

V usage is TRBV30 and J usage is TRBJ2-2; 9 positions agree with TRBD1. The trim removed 1 base at V and 5 bases at J, leaving 5 bases unmatched. Germline CDR1 is GTSNPN and CDR2 is SVGIG (reference sequence). This CDR3 spans 15 amino acids. The CDR3 region has the DNA TGTGCCTGGAGTGACCCCGGGACAGGGACCGGGGAGCTGTTTTTT. It encodes CAWSDPGTGTGELFF.

This clonotype was seen ten or more times. The rearrangement joins TRBV6-6 to TRBJ1-1, with 10 nucleotides matching TRBD1. The germline V gene encodes CDR1 MNHNY and CDR2 SVGAGI (reference sequence). V dropped 2 bases and J dropped 8; count of bases not matched to a gene: 11. The CDR3 loop spans 16 amino acids. The CDR3 DNA is TGTGCCAGCAGTTACGCGATCGGACAGGGGGGGTCAGAAGCTTTCTTT. This translates into CASSYAIGQGGSEAFF.

This clonotype was counted a few times. The V call is TRBV5-5, the J call TRBJ2-3; 13 bases line up with TRBD2. Per germline, CDR1 SGHKS and CDR2 YYEKEE (reference sequence). The ends lost 0 bases at V and 5 bases at J; junction bases unmatched: 9. The length of the CDR3 is 18 residues. CDR3 sequence (DNA): TGTGCCAGCAGCTTGGGGACTAGCGGGAGTAGTGTCGGAGATACGCAGTATTTT. It encodes CASSLGTSGSSVGDTQYF.

At least ten counts were recorded for this clonotype. V is TRBV18 and J is TRBJ1-1, with a tentative D call TRBD1 (5 bases). This CDR3 comprises 14 residues. From germline, CDR1 is KGHSH and CDR2 LQKENI. Trimming took off 3 bases at V and 1 base at J, with 9 bases between the two ends. CDR3 residues: CASSPQQGNTEAFF. Written as DNA, the CDR3 is TGTGCCAGCTCACCCCAGCAGGGGAACACTGAAGCTTTCTTT.

In its sample, this clonotype was seen many times. The chain has TRBV5-5 and TRBJ2-1; no reliable D call. CDR3 length: 13 residues. Germline CDR1 and CDR2: SGHKS and YYEKEE (reference sequence). The ends were cut back, 0 bases at V and 9 bases at J, with 10 bases in the middle. In nucleotides, the CDR3 is TGTGCCAGCAGCTTGGAGGCTTTTGGTGAGCAGTTCTTC. It yields the protein CASSLEAFGEQFF.

This clonotype was observed at least ten times. This sequence joins TRBV7-2 and TRBJ2-7, with a tentative D call TRBD1 (6 bases). With 4 bases removed from V and 0 bases from J, the gap between germline ends came to 10 bases. Germline V gene lookup returns CDR1 SGHTA and CDR2 FQGNSA. The CDR3 contains 14 residues. CDR3 nucleotides: TGTGCCAGCAGCTACGCGACAGGCTCCTACGAGCAGTACTTC. Translated: CASSYATGSYEQYF.

This clonotype turned up a few times. V and J are TRBV14 and TRBJ2-1; D remains unclear. The germline CDR1 and CDR2 sequences are SGHDN and FVKESK. The CDR3 extends over 14 amino acids. Trimming removed 4 bases at V and 3 bases at J, with 10 bases between. The CDR3 DNA sequence: TGTGCCAGCAGCCCTGATAGGGTCTACAATGAGCAGTTCTTC. Its protein product is CASSPDRVYNEQFF.

The V and J genes are TRBV7-3 and TRBJ2-7, with D perhaps TRBD2 (7 bases). V was shortened by 4 bases and J by 4 bases, with 26 bases between the two germline ends. This CDR3 comprises 18 residues. Per germline, CDR1 SGHTA and CDR2 FQGTGA. The CDR3 spells CASSSTEPRRGGGYEQYF. CDR3 DNA: TGTGCCAGCAGCTCCACGGAACCTAGACGGGGAGGGGGTTACGAGCAGTACTTC.

The J gene is TRBJ2-2, the V gene TRBV6-1; D possibly corresponds to TRBD2 (6 bases). The CDR3 is 14 amino acids. V was pared by 5 bases and J by 6 bases, with 13 bases between. Per the germline V gene, CDR1 is MNHNS and CDR2 is SASEGT. The CDR3 region has the DNA TGTGCCAGCAGTCCGACTAGAGTCGCCGGGGAGCTGTTTTTT. Translated: CASSPTRVAGELFF.

The chain has TRBV7-8 and TRBJ1-2; D gene ambiguous. The V gene lost 5 bases and the J gene lost 5 bases, with 12 bases spanning the gap. The length of the CDR3 is 13 residues. CDR1 is SGHVS and CDR2 is FQNEAQ in the germline V gene. CDR3 in amino acids: CASSAPATYGYTF. DNA for the CDR3: TGTGCCAGCAGCGCCCCAGCAACATATGGCTACACCTTC.

This chain uses TRBV24-1 with TRBJ2-1; D may match TRBD1 or TRBD2 (5 bases each). Between the trimmed V and J ends, which lost 4 bases and 3 bases, there was a span of 15 bases. CDR1 is KGHDR, CDR2 SFDVKD, per germline. The CDR3 extends over 16 amino acids. For the CDR3, the DNA is TGTGCCACCAGTGACCGTCCCGGGACCATCTACAATGAGCAGTTCTTC. Amino acid sequence: CATSDRPGTIYNEQFF.

This clonotype was picked up many times. V gene TRBV30 combines with J gene TRBJ2-5; D call uncertain. V lost 2 bases, J lost 4 bases, and 8 bases lay in between. Looked up from germline, CDR1 is GTSNPN and CDR2 is SVGIG (reference sequence). The CDR3 is 12 residues long. The chain's CDR3 is CAWSPHGETQYF. DNA for the CDR3: TGTGCCTGGAGTCCCCATGGAGAGACCCAGTACTTC.

The chain employs TRBV25-1 and TRBJ2-6; D is unresolved. CDR1 is MGHDK and CDR2 is SYGVNS in the germline V gene. Trimming cost V 3 bases and J 0 bases, with 6 bases left between them. This CDR3 has 15 residues. The CDR3 nucleotides read TGTGCCAGCAGTGAGGACGCCTCTGGGGCCAACGTCCTGACTTTC. This translates into CASSEDASGANVLTF.

This chain uses TRBV6-2 or TRBV6-3 with TRBJ1-1; TRBD1 matches 8 bases. The CDR3 spans 13 residues. Per germline, CDR1 MNHEY and CDR2 SVGEGT. V dropped 2 bases and J dropped 7; count of bases not matched to a gene: 3. CDR3 nucleotides: TGTGCCAGCAGTTACGTCGGGACAGGTGAAGCTTTCTTT. Translation: CASSYVGTGEAFF.

The chain links TRBV24-1 to TRBJ2-3; D remains unclear. CDR1 and CDR2 (germline): KGHDR, SFDVKD. CDR3 length: 15 residues. Trimming removed 5 bases at V and 1 base at J, with 12 bases between. In nucleotides, the CDR3 is TGTGCCACCAGTGGGGTTTATGAGGGCACAGATACGCAGTATTTT. Translating gives CATSGVYEGTDTQYF.

This clonotype came up many times. The chain joins TRBV20-1 to TRBJ2-1; 12 bases line up with TRBD2. The V gene end was trimmed by 4 bases and the J gene end by 13 bases; junction bases not matched to a gene: 8. The CDR3 runs 13 residues. Germline CDR1 DFQATT, CDR2 SNEGSKA (reference sequence). Here the CDR3 DNA reads TGCAGTGCTACAGAGACTAGCGGGAGAATACAGTTCTTC. It is translated as CSATETSGRIQFF.

This clonotype was seen at least ten times. The chain combines TRBV6-2 or TRBV6-3 with TRBJ1-1; no reliable D call. V was trimmed by 5 bases and J by 4 bases, leaving 11 bases between them. The CDR3 loop spans 13 amino acids. Per germline, CDR1 MNHEY and CDR2 SVGEGT. The DNA for the CDR3 is TGTGCCAGCAGTCCAACTTGGGGCACTGAAGCTTTCTTT. Encoded protein: CASSPTWGTEAFF.

This chain links TRBV2 with TRBJ1-6; no firm D call. The CDR3 length is 16 residues. V lost 7 bases and J lost 0, with 13 bases in between. Germline V lookup: CDR1 SNHLY, CDR2 FYNNEI. CDR3 protein: CASTRQTNSYNSPLHF. The CDR3 coding sequence is TGTGCCAGCACTCGGCAGACTAACTCCTATAATTCACCCCTCCACTTT.

This clonotype was seen more than once but under ten times. The genes are TRBV10-3 and TRBJ2-3, with D possibly TRBD1 on 5 matching bases. The germline gives CDR1 ENHRY, CDR2 SYGVKD. This CDR3 contains 14 residues. Trimming cost V 2 bases and J 4 bases, with 10 bases left between them. In DNA form, the CDR3 reads TGTGCCATCAGTGAGGTAGCAGGGCCAGATACGCAGTATTTT. This sequence encodes CAISEVAGPDTQYF.

This clonotype appeared many times. The J gene is TRBJ2-6, the V gene TRBV2; D unresolved. The V end was cut by 6 bases, the J end by 0 bases, with 3 bases between. This CDR3 spans 13 amino acids. Germline CDR1 SNHLY, CDR2 FYNNEI. In DNA, the CDR3 is TGTGCCAGCAGGACCTCTGGGGCCAACGTCCTGACTTTC. Amino acids: CASRTSGANVLTF.

This chain uses TRBV10-3 with TRBJ2-2; TRBD2 is a possible D gene (5 bases). Germline assignment: CDR1 ENHRY and CDR2 SYGVKD. There are 13 residues in the CDR3. V was trimmed by 2 bases and J by 6 bases, leaving 7 bases between them. Here the CDR3 DNA reads TGTGCCATCAGTGAGCTCGGGGCCGGGGAGCTGTTTTTT. Protein product: CAISELGAGELFF.